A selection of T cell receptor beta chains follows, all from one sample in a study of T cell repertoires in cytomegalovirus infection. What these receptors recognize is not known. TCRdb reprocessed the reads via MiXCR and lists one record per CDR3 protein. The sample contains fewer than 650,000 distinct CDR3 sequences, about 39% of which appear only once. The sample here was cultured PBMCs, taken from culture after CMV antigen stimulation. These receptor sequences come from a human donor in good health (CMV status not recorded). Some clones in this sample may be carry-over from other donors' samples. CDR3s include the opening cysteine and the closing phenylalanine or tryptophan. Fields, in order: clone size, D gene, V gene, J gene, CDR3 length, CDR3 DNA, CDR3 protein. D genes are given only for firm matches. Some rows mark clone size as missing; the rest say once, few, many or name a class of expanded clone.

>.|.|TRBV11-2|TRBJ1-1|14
TGTGCCAGCAGCTCGGTCGGACGGGGCACTGAAGCTTTCTTT
CASSSVGRGTEAFF
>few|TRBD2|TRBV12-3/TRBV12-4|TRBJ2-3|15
TGTGCCTGCCGGCCCGGGGGGGGGCCGACAGATACGCAGTATTTT
CACRPGGGPTDTQYF
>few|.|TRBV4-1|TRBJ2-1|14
.
CASSQVGTGILRVF
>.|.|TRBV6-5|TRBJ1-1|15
TGTGCCAGCAGTCACAGAAGTCCACGGAACACTGAAGCTTTCTTT
CASSHRSPRNTEAFF
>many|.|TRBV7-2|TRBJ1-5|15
TGTGCCAGCAGCCCGCTCCCGTCCGTGAATCAGCCCCAGCATTTT
CASSPLPSVNQPQHF
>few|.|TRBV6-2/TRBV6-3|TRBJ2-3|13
TGTGCCAGCGCCCCGAGAGGAACAGATACGCAGTATTTT
CASAPRGTDTQYF
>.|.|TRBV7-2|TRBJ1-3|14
TGTGCCAGCAGCTTATCCAGAGCCGGAAACACCATATATTTT
CASSLSRAGNTIYF
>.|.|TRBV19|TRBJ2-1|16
TGTGCCAGTAGTATATGGGGGGGGGCCTCCTACAATGAGCAGTTCTTC
CASSIWGGASYNEQFF
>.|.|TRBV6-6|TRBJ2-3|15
TGTGCCAGCAGTCCCGGGACTGCTGGCACAGATACGCAGTATTTT
CASSPGTAGTDTQYF
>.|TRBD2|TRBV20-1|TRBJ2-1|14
TGCAGTGCTAGAGTTGGGCGGGGGACGAATGAGCAGTTCTTC
CSARVGRGTNEQFF
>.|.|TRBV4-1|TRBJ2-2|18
TGCGCCAGCAGCCATCCAGCCTCAAGCGGCTACGGCACCGGGGAGCTGTTTTTT
CASSHPASSGYGTGELFF
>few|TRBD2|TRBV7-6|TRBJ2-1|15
TGTGCCAGCAGCCTCATGAGCGGGGCCTACAATGAGCAGTTCTTC
CASSLMSGAYNEQFF
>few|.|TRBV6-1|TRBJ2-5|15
TGTGCCAGCAGTTCTGGGACGGGGATCCAAGAGACCCAGTACTTC
CASSSGTGIQETQYF
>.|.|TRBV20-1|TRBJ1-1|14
TGCAGTGCTAGGGGTGGGGCTACGAACACTGAAGCTTTCTTT
CSARGGATNTEAFF
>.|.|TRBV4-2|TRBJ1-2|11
TGTGCCAGCAGCCAACCTGGGGGCTACACCTTC
CASSQPGGYTF
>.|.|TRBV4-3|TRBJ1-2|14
TGCGCCAGCAGCCAAGATCGGGCGGACTATGGCTACACCTTC
CASSQDRADYGYTF
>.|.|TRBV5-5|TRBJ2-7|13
TGTGCCAGCAGCCTCAGACAGACAGGCGAGCAGTACTTC
CASSLRQTGEQYF
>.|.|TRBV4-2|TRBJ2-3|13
TGTGCCAGCAGCCAAGGGCCCCCAGATACGCAGTATTTT
CASSQGPPDTQYF
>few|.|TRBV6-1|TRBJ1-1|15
TGTGCCAGCAGTGTACGGGATGGCTGGAACACTGAAGCTTTCTTT
CASSVRDGWNTEAFF
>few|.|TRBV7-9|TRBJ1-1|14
TGTGCCAGCAGCTTCGGCAGCCTGAACACTGAAGCTTTCTTT
CASSFGSLNTEAFF